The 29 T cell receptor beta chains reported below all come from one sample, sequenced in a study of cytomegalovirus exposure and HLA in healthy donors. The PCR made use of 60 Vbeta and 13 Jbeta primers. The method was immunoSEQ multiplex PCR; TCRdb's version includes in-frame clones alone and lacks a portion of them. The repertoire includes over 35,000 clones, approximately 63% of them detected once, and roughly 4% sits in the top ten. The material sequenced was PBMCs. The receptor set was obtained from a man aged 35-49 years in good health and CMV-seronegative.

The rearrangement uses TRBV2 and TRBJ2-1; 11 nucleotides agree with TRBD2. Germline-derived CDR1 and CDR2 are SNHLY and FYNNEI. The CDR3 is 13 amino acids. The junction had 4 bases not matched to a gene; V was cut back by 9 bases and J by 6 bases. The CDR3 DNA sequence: TGTGCCAGGGATAGCGGGGGGGCCAATGAGCAGTTCTTC. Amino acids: CARDSGGANEQFF. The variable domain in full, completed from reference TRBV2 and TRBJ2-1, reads EPEVTQTPSHQVTQMGQEVILRCVPISNHLYFYWYRQILGQKVEFLVSFYNNEISEKSEIFDDQFSVERPDGSNFTLKIRSTKLEDSAMYFCARDSGGANEQFFGPGTRLTVL.

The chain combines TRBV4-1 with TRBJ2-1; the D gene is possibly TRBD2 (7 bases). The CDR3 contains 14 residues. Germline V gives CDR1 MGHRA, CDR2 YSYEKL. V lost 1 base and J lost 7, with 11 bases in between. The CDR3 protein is CASSQGGGGNEQFF. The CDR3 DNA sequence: TGCGCCAGCAGCCAAGGCGGGGGCGGGAATGAGCAGTTCTTC.

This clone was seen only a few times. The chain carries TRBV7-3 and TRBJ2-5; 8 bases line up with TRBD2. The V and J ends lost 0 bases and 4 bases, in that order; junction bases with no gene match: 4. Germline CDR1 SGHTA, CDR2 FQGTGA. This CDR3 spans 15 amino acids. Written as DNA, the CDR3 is TGTGCCAGCAGCTTAACCGGGGGGGCGGGAGAGACCCAGTACTTC. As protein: CASSLTGGAGETQYF.

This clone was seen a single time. The CDR3 sequence is CASSLGPAGANYEQYF. The CDR3 DNA is TGTGCCAGCAGCTTAGGGCCCGCAGGGGCTAACTACGAGCAGTACTTC. This chain links TRBV7-2 with TRBJ2-7, with D possibly being TRBD1 (6 bases). Trimming left V 1 base short and J 3 bases short, with 16 bases between. CDR1 is SGHTA and CDR2 is FQGNSA in the germline V gene. The CDR3 contains 16 residues.

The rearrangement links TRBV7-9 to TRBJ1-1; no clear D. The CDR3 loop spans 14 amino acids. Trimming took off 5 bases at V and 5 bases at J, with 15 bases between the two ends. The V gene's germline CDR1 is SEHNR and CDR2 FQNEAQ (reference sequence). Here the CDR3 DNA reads TGTGCCAGCAGCCCCCAGACCGTACAGACTGAAGCTTTCTTT. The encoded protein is CASSPQTVQTEAFF.

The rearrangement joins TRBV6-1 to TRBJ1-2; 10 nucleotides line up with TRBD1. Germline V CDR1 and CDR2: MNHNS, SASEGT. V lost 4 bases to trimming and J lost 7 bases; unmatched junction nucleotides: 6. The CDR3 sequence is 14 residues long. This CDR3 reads CASSAWTGGGGYTF. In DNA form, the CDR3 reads TGTGCCAGCAGTGCCTGGACAGGGGGGGGTGGCTACACCTTC.

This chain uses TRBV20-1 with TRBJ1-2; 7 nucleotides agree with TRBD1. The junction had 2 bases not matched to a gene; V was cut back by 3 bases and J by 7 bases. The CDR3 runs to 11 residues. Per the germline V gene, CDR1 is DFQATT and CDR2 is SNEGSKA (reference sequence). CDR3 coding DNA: TGCAGTGCTAGGGCAGGGGGTGGCTACACCTTC. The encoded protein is CSARAGGGYTF.

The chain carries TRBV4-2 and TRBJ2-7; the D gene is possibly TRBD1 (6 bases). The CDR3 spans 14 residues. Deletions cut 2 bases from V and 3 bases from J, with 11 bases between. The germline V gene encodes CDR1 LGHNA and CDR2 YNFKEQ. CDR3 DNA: TGTGCCAGCAGCCAATCACGGACAGTCTACGAGCAGTACTTC. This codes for CASSQSRTVYEQYF.

The CDR3 loop is CASSRSGQGATDTQYF. In DNA, the CDR3 is TGCGCCAGCAGCCGGAGCGGACAGGGGGCCACAGATACGCAGTATTTT. The chain recombines TRBV4-1 with TRBJ2-3, with 11 positions matching TRBD1. The CDR3 runs 16 residues. The germline CDR1 and CDR2 sequences are MGHRA and YSYEKL. The V gene end was trimmed by 4 bases and the J gene end by 2 bases; junction bases not matched to a gene: 5.

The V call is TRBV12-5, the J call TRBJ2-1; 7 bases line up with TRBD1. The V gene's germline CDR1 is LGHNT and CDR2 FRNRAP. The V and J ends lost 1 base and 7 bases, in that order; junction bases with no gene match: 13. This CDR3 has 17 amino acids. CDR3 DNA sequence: TGTGCTAGTGGTTTGGCCAGACAGGGAATCAGGGCGAATGAGCAGTTCTTC. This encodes CASGLARQGIRANEQFF.

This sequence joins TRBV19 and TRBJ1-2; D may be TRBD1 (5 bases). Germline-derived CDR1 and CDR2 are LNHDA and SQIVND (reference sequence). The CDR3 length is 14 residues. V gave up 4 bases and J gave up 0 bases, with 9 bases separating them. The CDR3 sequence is CASSTGIPNYGYTF. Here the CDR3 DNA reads TGTGCCAGTAGTACAGGGATACCTAACTATGGCTACACCTTC.

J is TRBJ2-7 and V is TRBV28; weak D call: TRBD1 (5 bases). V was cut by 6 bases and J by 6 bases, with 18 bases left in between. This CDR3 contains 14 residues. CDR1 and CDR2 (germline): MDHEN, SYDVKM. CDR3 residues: CASRPAGMAAEQYF. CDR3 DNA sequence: TGTGCCAGCAGACCAGCAGGGATGGCAGCCGAGCAGTACTTC.

The CDR3 loop is CASSQGMDRNPTGELFF. DNA of the CDR3: TGCGCCAGCAGCCAAGGGATGGACAGGAACCCCACCGGGGAGCTGTTTTTT. This chain uses TRBV4-3 with TRBJ2-2; TRBD1 matches at 7 bases. Germline CDR1 and CDR2: LGHNA and YSLEER. V lost 1 base to trimming and J lost 4 bases; unmatched junction nucleotides: 9. This CDR3 comprises 17 residues.

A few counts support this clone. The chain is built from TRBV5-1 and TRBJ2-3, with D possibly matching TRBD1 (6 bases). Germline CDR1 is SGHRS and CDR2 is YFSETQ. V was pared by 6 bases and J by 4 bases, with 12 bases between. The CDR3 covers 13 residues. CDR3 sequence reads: CASNPGVADTQYF. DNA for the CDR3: TGCGCCAGCAATCCAGGGGTTGCAGATACGCAGTATTTT.

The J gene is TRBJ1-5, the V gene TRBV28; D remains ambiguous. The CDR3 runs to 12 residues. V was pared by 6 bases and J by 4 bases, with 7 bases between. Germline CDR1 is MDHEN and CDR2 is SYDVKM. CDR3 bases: TGTGCCAGCAGCTCGTTTAATCAGCCCCAGCATTTT. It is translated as CASSSFNQPQHF.

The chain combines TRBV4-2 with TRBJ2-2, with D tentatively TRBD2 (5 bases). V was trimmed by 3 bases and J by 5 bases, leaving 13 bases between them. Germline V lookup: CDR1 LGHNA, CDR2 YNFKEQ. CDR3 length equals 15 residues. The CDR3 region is CASSHGGGLTGELFF. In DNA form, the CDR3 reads TGTGCCAGCAGCCACGGAGGTGGTTTAACCGGGGAGCTGTTTTTT.

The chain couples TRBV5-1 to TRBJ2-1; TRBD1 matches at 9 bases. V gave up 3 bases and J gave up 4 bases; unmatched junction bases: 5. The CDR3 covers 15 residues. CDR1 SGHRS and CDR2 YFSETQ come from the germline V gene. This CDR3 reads CASSWTGEIYNEQFF. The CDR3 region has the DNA TGCGCCAGCAGCTGGACAGGGGAAATATACAATGAGCAGTTCTTC.

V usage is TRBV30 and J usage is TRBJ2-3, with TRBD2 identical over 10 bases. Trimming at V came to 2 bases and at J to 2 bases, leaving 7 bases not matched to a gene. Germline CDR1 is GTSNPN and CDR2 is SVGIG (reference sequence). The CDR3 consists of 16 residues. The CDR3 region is CAWSPGTSEYTDTQYF. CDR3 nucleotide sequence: TGTGCCTGGAGTCCTGGGACTAGCGAATACACAGATACGCAGTATTTT.

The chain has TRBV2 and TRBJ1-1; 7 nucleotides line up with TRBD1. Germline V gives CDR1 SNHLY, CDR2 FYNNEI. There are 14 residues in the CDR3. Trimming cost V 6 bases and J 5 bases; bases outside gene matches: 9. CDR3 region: CASSETTTGTEAFF. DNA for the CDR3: TGTGCCAGCAGCGAGACTACGACAGGGACTGAAGCTTTCTTT.

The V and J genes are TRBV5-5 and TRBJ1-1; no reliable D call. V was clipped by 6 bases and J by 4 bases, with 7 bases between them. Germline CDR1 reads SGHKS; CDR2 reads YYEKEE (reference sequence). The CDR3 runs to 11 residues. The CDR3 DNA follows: TGTGCCAGCACCCGGGGCACTGAAGCTTTCTTT. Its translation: CASTRGTEAFF.

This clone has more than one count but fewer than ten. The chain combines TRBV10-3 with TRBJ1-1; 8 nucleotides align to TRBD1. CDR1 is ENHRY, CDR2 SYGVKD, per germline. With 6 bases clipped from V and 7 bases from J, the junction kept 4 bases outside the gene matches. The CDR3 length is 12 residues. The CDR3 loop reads CAIRQGEDEAFF. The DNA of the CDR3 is TGTGCCATCAGACAGGGGGAGGATGAAGCTTTCTTT.

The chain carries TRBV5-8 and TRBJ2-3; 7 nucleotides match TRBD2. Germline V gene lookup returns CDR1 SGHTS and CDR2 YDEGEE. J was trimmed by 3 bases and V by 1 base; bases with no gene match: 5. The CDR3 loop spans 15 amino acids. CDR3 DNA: TGTGCCAGCAGCTTGTCAGGGCGGGGGACAGATACGCAGTATTTT. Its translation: CASSLSGRGTDTQYF.

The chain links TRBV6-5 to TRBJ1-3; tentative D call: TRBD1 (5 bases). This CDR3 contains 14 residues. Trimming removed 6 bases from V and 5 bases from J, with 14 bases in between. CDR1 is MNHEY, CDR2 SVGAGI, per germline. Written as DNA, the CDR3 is TGTGCCAGCAGGGGCGGAGGGGCAAGAAACACCATATATTTT. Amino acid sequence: CASRGGGARNTIYF.

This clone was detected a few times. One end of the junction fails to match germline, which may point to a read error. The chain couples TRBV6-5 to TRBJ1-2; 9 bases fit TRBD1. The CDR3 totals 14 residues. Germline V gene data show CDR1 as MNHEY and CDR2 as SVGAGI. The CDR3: CASRYSKDRGGYTF. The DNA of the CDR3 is TGTGCCAGCAGGTACTCAAAGGACAGGGGAGGCTACACCTTC.

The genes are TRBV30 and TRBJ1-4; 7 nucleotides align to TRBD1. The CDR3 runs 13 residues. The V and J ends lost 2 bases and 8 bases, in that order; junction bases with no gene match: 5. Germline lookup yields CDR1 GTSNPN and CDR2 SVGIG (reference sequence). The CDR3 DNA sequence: TGTGCCTGGAGTCGGGCAGGGGGAGAAAAACTGTTTTTT. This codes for CAWSRAGGEKLFF.

CDR3 coding DNA: TGTGCCAGCAGCCCGGACAGGGTCAATCAGCCCCAGCATTTT. It yields the protein CASSPDRVNQPQHF. The chain links TRBV27 to TRBJ1-5, with 8 bases matching TRBD1. CDR3 length: 14 amino acids. V shed 6 bases and J 3 bases; nucleotides not matched to a gene: 4. CDR1 MNHEY and CDR2 SMNVEV come from the germline V gene (reference sequence).

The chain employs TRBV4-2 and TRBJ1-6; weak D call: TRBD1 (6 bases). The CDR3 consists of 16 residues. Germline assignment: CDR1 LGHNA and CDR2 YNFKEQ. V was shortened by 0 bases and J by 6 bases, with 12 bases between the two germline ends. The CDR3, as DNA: TGTGCCAGCAGCCAAGACAGACAGGAGCCTAATTCACCCCTCCACTTT. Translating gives CASSQDRQEPNSPLHF.

CDR3 bases: TGTGCCAGCAGGACCGGGACAGGGATCAATGAGCAGTTCTTC. Translation gives CASRTGTGINEQFF. The chain carries TRBV27 and TRBJ2-1, with 9 bases identical to TRBD1. Germline V lookup: CDR1 MNHEY, CDR2 SMNVEV (reference sequence). The CDR3 is 14 residues long. The V segment lost 6 bases and the J segment 6 bases; nucleotides outside the gene matches: 6.

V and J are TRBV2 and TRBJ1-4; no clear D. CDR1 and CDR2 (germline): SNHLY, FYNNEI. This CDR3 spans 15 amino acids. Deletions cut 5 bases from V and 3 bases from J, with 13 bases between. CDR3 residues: CASSREGTSNEKLFF. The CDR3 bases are TGTGCCAGCAGTAGAGAGGGTACTTCTAATGAAAAACTGTTTTTT.